The rows below give T cell receptor beta chains drawn from one sample of a study of vaccination and CD4 T cells after COVID-19. These receptors' targets are unknown. From the PCR reads, TCRdb called clonotypes with MiXCR, one entry per CDR3 protein. The data show just under 20,000 distinct CDR3 sequences, roughly half seen once. Input material: CD4+ T cells from blood, cultured in vitro. Receptor source: a human donor who had recovered from COVID-19. CDR3s include the opening cysteine and the closing phenylalanine or tryptophan. A D gene is named only where the DNA matches it firmly. Expanded clones get a size class; other rows say once, few or many, or leave the size out.

V gene,J gene,D gene,clone size,CDR3 DNA,CDR3 protein
TRBV24-1,TRBJ2-3,TRBD1,few,TGTGCCACCAGAGGACAGGGGGTGGTAGATACGCAGTATTTT,CATRGQGVVDTQYF
TRBV20-1,TRBJ2-7,NA,few,TGCAGCGCCGCGGAGGGGCCATTCCCCTACGAGCAGTACTTC,CSAAEGPFPYEQYF
TRBV27,TRBJ1-1,NA,NA,TGTGCCAGCAGTTTTGTGTTCGGGAACACTGAAGCTTTCTTT,CASSFVFGNTEAFF
TRBV5-1,TRBJ2-4,TRBD2,NA,TGCGCCAGCAGCTTGAGCGGGATCGGAAACATTCAGTACTTC,CASSLSGIGNIQYF
TRBV29-1,TRBJ2-1,TRBD2,NA,TGCAGCTCAACCCGGACTAGCGGGGGGGGTGAGCAGTTCTTC,CSSTRTSGGGEQFF
TRBV20-1,TRBJ2-3,NA,NA,TGCAGTGCCCGTCACCAGAGCACAGATACGCAGTATTTT,CSARHQSTDTQYF
TRBV19,TRBJ1-4,NA,NA,TGTGCCAGTAGTTTCCAGGGGAGGAGGAATGAAAAACTGTTTTTT,CASSFQGRRNEKLFF
TRBV28,TRBJ1-5,NA,few,TGTGCCAGCAGTTTACGCTACCTTATTAGCAATCAGCCCCAGCATTTT,CASSLRYLISNQPQHF
TRBV4-2,TRBJ2-5,TRBD2,NA,TGTGCCAGCAGCCTCGACGCTCCGGGACTAGCGGGCCAAGAGACCCAGTACTTC,CASSLDAPGLAGQETQYF
TRBV21-1,TRBJ1-6,NA,NA,TGTGCCAGCAGCTCCAGGGGGAGCTCCTATAATTCACCCCTCCACTTT,CASSSRGSSYNSPLHF
TRBV20-1,TRBJ1-2,NA,NA,TGCAGTGCTAGAGACGGAAAGGGTCAGTATGGCTACACCTTC,CSARDGKGQYGYTF
TRBV7-8,TRBJ2-3,TRBD2,few,TGTGCCAGCAGCTCCCCCCGGCTAGCGGGAGGGAGAAGCACAGATACGCAGTATTTT,CASSSPRLAGGRSTDTQYF
TRBV30,TRBJ1-4,NA,NA,TGTGCCTGGAGACGGCCCCGCCTGGATGAAAAACTGTTTTTT,CAWRRPRLDEKLFF
TRBV6-5,TRBJ2-1,NA,NA,TGTGCCAGCAGTTACGGGCAGGGGGGGAATGAGCAGTTCTTC,CASSYGQGGNEQFF
TRBV9,TRBJ1-1,NA,NA,TGTGCCAGCAGCGCCCTTGGGACATCCACTGAAGCTTTCTTT,CASSALGTSTEAFF
TRBV2,TRBJ2-7,NA,NA,TGTGCCAGTCTCACTGGACACTACGAGCAGTACTTC,CASLTGHYEQYF
TRBV28,TRBJ1-1,TRBD1,NA,TGTGCCAGCAGTTTACGAACAGGGGGGGGGAACACTGAAGCTTTCTTT,CASSLRTGGGNTEAFF
TRBV20-1,TRBJ2-4,NA,few,TGCAGTGCTATTGTGGGGGCCGGAAGCCTCAAAAACATTCAGTACTTC,CSAIVGAGSLKNIQYF
TRBV28,TRBJ2-6,TRBD1,NA,TGTGCCAGCAGTTCGACAGGGGAATCTGGGGCCAACGTCCTGACTTTC,CASSSTGESGANVLTF
TRBV20-1,TRBJ1-5,NA,NA,TGCAGTGCTAGAGAAGGTAGACAGGCTCATCAGCCCCAGCATTTT,CSAREGRQAHQPQHF
TRBV11-2,TRBJ1-1,NA,NA,TGTGCCAGCAGCTTAGTCGTAAGGGGTGGAGGGGGTGAAGCTTTCTTT,CASSLVVRGGGGEAFF
TRBV10-3,TRBJ1-5,NA,few,TGTGCCACAGCAGCTTTTGACAATCAGCCCCAGCATTTT,CATAAFDNQPQHF
TRBV27,TRBJ1-2,NA,NA,TGTGCCAGCAGTTTATGGGGGGGAACCCTGGCCGGACAAGTTGGCTACACCTTC,CASSLWGGTLAGQVGYTF
TRBV6-1,TRBJ1-2,NA,few,TGTGCCAGCAGTAATGGTGGCTATGGCTACACCTTC,CASSNGGYGYTF
TRBV30,TRBJ1-5,TRBD1,once,TGTGCCCGGGGACAGGTCAATAGCAATCAGCCCCAGCATTTT,CARGQVNSNQPQHF
TRBV6-5,TRBJ2-3,NA,NA,TGTGCCAGCAGTTCCCTATTGGGTACGCAGTATTTT,CASSSLLGTQYF
TRBV2,TRBJ1-5,NA,NA,TGTGCCAGCAGGGCGGGGGTTCGGAATCAGCCCCAGCATTTT,CASRAGVRNQPQHF
TRBV21-1,TRBJ2-7,NA,few,TGTGCCAGCAGCAAAGAGGCAGGAGAGTACGAGCAGTACTTC,CASSKEAGEYEQYF
TRBV5-1,TRBJ1-5,NA,few,TGCGCCAGCAGGCCAGGGGCTTTAAATCAGCCCCAGCATTTT,CASRPGALNQPQHF
TRBV5-1,TRBJ2-3,TRBD2,once,TGCGCCAGCAGTTGGCTTAGCGGGGGGGCCATAGATACGCAGTATTTT,CASSWLSGGAIDTQYF
TRBV7-2,TRBJ2-5,TRBD2,NA,TGTGCCAGCAGCTTAGCCTCAGGGACTAGGGCCAGGGAGACCCAGTACTTC,CASSLASGTRARETQYF
TRBV6-5,TRBJ1-2,NA,few,TGTGCCAGCAGTTACGGGGGCGGCTATGGCTACACCTTC,CASSYGGGYGYTF
TRBV2,TRBJ1-1,TRBD1,few,TGTGCCAGCAGTGAAGGGACAGGGCGGAGGACTGAAGCTTTCTTT,CASSEGTGRRTEAFF
TRBV18,TRBJ1-1,TRBD1,once,TGTGCCAGCTCACCGGACAGGGCGAACACTGAAGCTTTCTTT,CASSPDRANTEAFF
TRBV11-2,TRBJ2-1,TRBD2,NA,TGTGCCAGCAGCTTAGGTTCGGGAGGGTACAATGAGCAGTTCTTC,CASSLGSGGYNEQFF
TRBV6-1,TRBJ2-5,NA,NA,TGTGCCAGCAGTAGCGCGACAGGCTGGTACTTC,CASSSATGWYF
TRBV6-1,TRBJ1-1,TRBD1,NA,TGTGCCAGCAGTGAGCACAGGGGGAACACTGAAGCTTTCTTT,CASSEHRGNTEAFF
TRBV25-1,TRBJ2-1,TRBD2,NA,TGTGCCAGCACCCGGGGGGGGGGGCGGCGTGAGCAGTTCTTC,CASTRGGGRREQFF
TRBV6-2/TRBV6-3,TRBJ2-1,TRBD2,few,TGTGCCAGCAGCCGAATAGCGGGAGGGCCCTACAATGAGCAGTTCTTC,CASSRIAGGPYNEQFF